This T cell receptor beta chain was sequenced during a study of blood T cell repertoires in COVID-19. Across the whole study: Donors in the United States, Italy and Spain gave samples during acute or convalescent COVID-19.

Authors' processing steps: Scientists estimated how many nucleated cells there were by amplifying reference gene primers. Using immunoSEQ multiplex PCR, the repertoire was profiled, and TCRdb retains in-frame clones only, with some absent. The DNA was the basis for D and trimming; V, J and clone size are from that table. The sample shows some 390,000 clones, approximately 86% of them seen only once. V shed 4 bases and J shed 5 bases, with 9 bases lying between them. The germline gives CDR1 MNHEY, CDR2 SVGEGT. The CDR3 length is 13 residues. Input material: peripheral blood. The source is a human donor in a cohort sampled during active COVID-19. The chain couples TRBV6-2 or TRBV6-3 to TRBJ1-5; TRBD1 is a possible D gene (6 bases). The CDR3 loop is CASSFEGDQPQHF. The CDR3 nucleotides are TGTGCCAGCAGTTTCGAGGGGGATCAGCCCCAGCATTTT.